A selection of T cell receptor beta chains follows, all from one sample in a study of OX40 agonist ivuxolimab in advanced cancers. TCRdb's copy holds only in-frame clones and misses some; the assay was immunoSEQ multiplex PCR. This table holds 50,000 to 80,000 clones, about 85% found once. This specimen consisted of CD4+ or CD8+ T cells sorted from blood, obtained in a trial of the OX40 agonist ivuxolimab. These receptors were taken from an adult with an advanced solid tumor such as melanoma, head and neck, liver or kidney cancer. The CDR3 runs from the conserved cysteine through the conserved F or W. D genes are given only for firm matches. Clone size is stated in some rows and not others, as once, few, many or a class when expanded.

J | D | V | size | CDR3 | DNA
TRBJ2-5 | - | TRBV5-4 | - | CASSSRRGMETQYF | TGTGCCAGCAGCTCGAGACGGGGTATGGAGACCCAGTACTTC
TRBJ2-5 | - | TRBV10-1 | - | CASSEHVQETQYF | TGCGCCAGCAGTGAGCACGTACAAGAGACCCAGTACTTC
TRBJ2-2 | TRBD1 | TRBV5-4 | - | CASSIWTGGTGELFF | TGTGCCAGCAGCATCTGGACAGGGGGTACCGGGGAGCTGTTTTTT
TRBJ2-7 | TRBD2 | TRBV7-2 | - | CASSRGGAYEQYF | TGTGCCAGCAGCCGGGGAGGGGCCTACGAGCAGTACTTC
TRBJ1-4 | - | TRBV4-2 | - | CASSQSGRRVNEKLFF | TGTGCCAGCAGCCAGTCAGGGCGGAGGGTTAATGAAAAACTGTTTTTT
TRBJ1-5 | - | TRBV4-1 | - | CASSQDSGNQPQHF | TGCGCCAGCAGCCAAGATTCGGGCAATCAGCCCCAGCATTTT
TRBJ2-1 | TRBD2 | TRBV20-1 | - | CSARTSDEQFF | TGCAGTGCCAGGACTAGCGATGAGCAGTTCTTC
TRBJ2-7 | - | TRBV19 | - | CASSIDGSSYEQYF | TGTGCCAGTAGTATCGACGGGAGCTCCTACGAGCAGTACTTC
TRBJ2-2 | - | TRBV6-6 | - | CASSYYREYTGELFF | TGTGCCAGCAGTTACTACAGGGAATACACCGGGGAGCTGTTTTTT
TRBJ1-1 | - | TRBV7-9 | - | CASSLFGSPEAFF | TGTGCCAGCAGCTTATTCGGGTCCCCTGAAGCTTTCTTT
TRBJ1-1 | - | TRBV18 | few | CASSQSGTEAFF | TGTGCCAGCTCACAATCAGGTACTGAAGCTTTCTTT
TRBJ2-7 | - | TRBV5-6 | - | CASSLAGTPDEQYF | TGTGCCAGCAGCTTGGCCGGGACCCCAGACGAGCAGTACTTC
TRBJ1-1 | - | TRBV6-5 | - | CASRSVDTNTEAFF | TGTGCCAGCAGATCGGTTGATACGAACACTGAAGCTTTCTTT
TRBJ2-5 | - | TRBV29-1 | - | CSVRPAIQETQYF | TGCAGCGTCCGTCCGGCAATTCAAGAGACCCAGTACTTC
TRBJ1-4 | TRBD1 | TRBV5-4 | - | CASSGDRATNEKLFF | TGTGCCAGCAGCGGGGACAGAGCAACTAATGAAAAACTGTTTTTT
TRBJ1-1 | TRBD1 | TRBV11-1 | - | CASSLEGQGRRAEAFF | TGTGCCAGCAGCTTAGAGGGACAGGGTAGGCGAGCTGAAGCTTTCTTT
TRBJ2-1 | TRBD2 | TRBV5-1 | - | CASSLAGGREQFF | TGCGCCAGCAGCTTGGCGGGGGGTCGTGAGCAGTTCTTC
TRBJ2-7 | - | TRBV10-2 | - | CASSYLYEQYF | TGCGCCAGCAGTTACCTTTACGAGCAGTACTTC
TRBJ2-3 | - | TRBV7-9 | - | CASSLGASGSSDTQYF | TGTGCCAGCAGTCTAGGGGCCAGTGGGTCATCGGATACGCAGTATTTT
TRBJ1-2 | - | TRBV5-4 | once | CASSLNSDALGYTF | TGTGCCAGCAGCTTGAATAGTGATGCCCTTGGCTACACCTTC
TRBJ2-5 | - | TRBV7-7 | - | CASSLGGEETQYF | TGTGCTAGCAGCTTAGGGGGGGAAGAGACCCAGTACTTC
TRBJ2-2 | - | TRBV19 | - | CASTKGMWTGELFF | TGTGCCAGTACAAAGGGAATGTGGACCGGGGAGCTGTTTTTT
TRBJ2-7 | - | TRBV7-7 | - | CASSLGPVRERAYEQYF | TGTGCTAGCAGCCTGGGTCCCGTGAGGGAGCGGGCCTACGAGCAGTACTTC
TRBJ1-1 | TRBD1 | TRBV7-9 | - | CASSASRGLGTEAFF | TGTGCCAGCAGCGCAAGCAGGGGGCTGGGCACTGAAGCTTTCTTT
TRBJ1-3 | - | TRBV2 | - | CATQGILGNTIYF | TGTGCCACTCAGGGGATTTTAGGAAACACCATATATTTT
TRBJ2-1 | - | TRBV11-3 | - | CASSNPGGDGEQFF | TGTGCCAGCAGCAACCCAGGGGGGGACGGTGAGCAGTTCTTC
TRBJ2-7 | TRBD2 | TRBV2 | few | CASSGGTSGRAIIEQYF | TGTGCCAGCAGTGGAGGGACTAGCGGGAGGGCGATTATCGAGCAGTACTTC
TRBJ2-7 | - | TRBV5-8 | - | CASSLEAFGIRYEQYF | TGTGCCAGCAGCTTGGAAGCATTCGGGATCCGCTACGAGCAGTACTTC
TRBJ2-2 | TRBD2 | TRBV9 | - | CASSVEREIRELFF | TGTGCCAGCAGCGTAGAGCGGGAGATCCGGGAGCTGTTTTTT
TRBJ2-3 | - | TRBV21-1 | few | CASSNRAGASRSTDTQYF | TGTGCCAGCAGCAATCGAGCGGGAGCCTCGAGGAGCACAGATACGCAGTATTTT
TRBJ2-3 | - | TRBV5-1 | once | CASSFGVADTQYF | TGCGCCAGCAGCTTCGGGGTAGCCGATACGCAGTATTTT
TRBJ1-6 | TRBD1 | TRBV27 | - | CASSFGTGSRPLHF | TGTGCCAGCAGTTTCGGGACAGGCTCAAGACCCCTCCACTTT
TRBJ1-2 | TRBD1 | TRBV5-4 | - | CASSSTGGYGYTF | TGTGCCAGCAGCTCTACAGGGGGCTATGGCTACACCTTC
TRBJ1-1 | - | TRBV2 | - | CASSLTDLSPEAFF | TGTGCCAGCAGCCTGACGGACCTCTCCCCTGAAGCTTTCTTT
TRBJ2-2 | - | TRBV7-2 | - | CASSPQDQNTGELFF | TGTGCCAGCAGCCCCCAGGACCAGAACACCGGGGAGCTGTTTTTT
TRBJ1-5 | - | TRBV4-1 | - | CASSPGPYSNQPQHF | TGCGCCAGCAGCCCTGGACCTTATAGCAATCAGCCCCAGCATTTT
TRBJ2-2 | TRBD1 | TRBV6-6 | once | CASSRPSGQYTGELFF | TGTGCCAGCAGCCGACCTTCGGGACAGTACACCGGGGAGCTGTTTTTT
TRBJ1-2 | - | TRBV10-2 | - | CASSDPLLDGYTF | TGCGCCAGCAGCGACCCCCTGTTGGATGGCTACACCTTC